The sequence of this T cell receptor (beta chain) was determined in a study of human CD4 T cells and Enterobacteriaceae (dated by TCRdb to the early 2020s). General findings and caveats noted by the study authors: The reactivity of ex vivo clonotypes was inferred solely through the matching of nucleotide sequences to CFSE-low cultures from the same donors. In ex vivo samples, clonotypes with broad cross-reactivity seemed more expanded than specific clonotypes, as 11 of 19 and about 60% of the roughly 35 fell within the top 5%.

Deep-level sequencing, with a detection sensitivity of one cell in 200,000, was applied to the ex vivo total memory CD4+ samples. The QIAamp DNA Micro Kit was used to extract genomic DNA from cell pellets, and spectrophotometry was used to check the quantity and purity of the genomic DNA. TCR Vbeta CDR3 regions were amplified with the immunoSEQ multiplex PCR assay. Sequencing of amplicons was performed on the Illumina HiSeq platform. Retrieved sequences were 87 nucleotides long and contained the CDR3 region. The study's processing was this. Each unique productive TCR Vbeta nucleotide sequence counted as a clonotype and was quantified by productive template frequency from ImmunoSEQ Analyzer V3.0. Expanded clonotypes were defined using a threshold set at the top 5th percentile of each repertoire ranked by frequency. Repertoire overlap was calculated as Chao-Jaccard with the R package fossil and was visualized by nonmetric multidimensional scaling with the R package MASS. This immuneACCESS table, as held by TCRdb, lists in-frame sequences with V and J called but not all clones. Of the missing ones, under half trace to an unresolved V gene in checked studies; the others have no known cause. The DNA gave D and trimming, while V, J and clone size come from that table. For this sample there are some 30,000 clones; approximately 84% appear just once. 1.7% of the sample is in the top ten clones.

Comment on this clone: Its antigen remains unidentified. The sample holds no much larger clone one base away, and base qualities are not on file.

The CDR3 starts with the cysteine, ends with the phenylalanine, and has 12 residues. Just CDR3 DNA is preserved here, 36 bases in frame from base 1. V is reduced by 2 bases and J by 7 bases, leaving a spacing of 8 bases between them. Reading the germline V gene gives CDR1 KGHSH and CDR2 LQKENI. Memory CD4+ T cells were FACS-sorted on a FACSAria III to over 95% purity as all CD4+ cells other than CD45RA+CCR7+CD95- naive cells. Blood from healthy donors was obtained from blood donation centers in Switzerland. Positive selection with CD4 and CD14 magnetic microbeads was used to enrich total CD4+ T cells and monocytes. CD8+, CD14+, CD16+, CD56+, CD19+ and CD25-bright cells were excluded before sorting. To assess in vivo expansion of bacteria-reactive clonotypes, total memory CD4+ T cells from a couple of blood donors were sequenced directly ex vivo. Ficoll-Paque Plus was used to isolate peripheral blood mononuclear cells from donor blood.

The sample was memory CD4+ T cells from blood. The sample's cell subset or site label, decoded: total memory CD4 T cells sorted directly ex vivo, unstimulated. The TCR originated in a human donor in good health. The chain is encoded by TRBV18 joined to TRBJ1-2, with no reliable assignment of the D segment. For the CDR3, the sequence is CASSPGDSGYTF. The nucleotide sequence reads TGTGCCAGCTCACCAGGGGATAGTGGCTACACCTTC.